This T cell receptor beta chain was retrieved from a study of CDR3 diversity in severe acne. TCRdb called the PCR reads again in MiXCR, with one record for every CDR3 protein. This table has some 90,000 distinct CDR3 sequences, less than 65% appearing once. The germline V gene has CDR1 SEHNR and CDR2 FQNEAQ (reference sequence). Trimming took 1 base from V and 4 from J, leaving 7 bases between them. The CDR3 is 13 residues long. This clonotype has ten or more counts. The sequencing input was blood. The TCR sequence derives from a male donor with severe acne vulgaris. V and J are TRBV7-9 and TRBJ2-5; no clear D. CDR3 region: CASSLGDLETQYF. The CDR3 DNA reads as TGTGCCAGCAGCTTAGGAGACCTAGAGACCCAGTACTTC.